The 3 T cell receptor beta chains below all came from one sample that was sequenced in a study of blood T cell repertoires in COVID-19. TCRdb's table, derived via immunoSEQ multiplex PCR, lists solely in-frame clones and lacks some. The sample includes roughly 190,000 clones, about 85% of them seen just once. Sequencing used peripheral blood. The receptors were sampled from a man in his 60s with active or convalescent COVID-19.

The chain joins TRBV24-1 to TRBJ2-5; 9 positions agree with TRBD2. CDR1 and CDR2 (germline): KGHDR, SFDVKD. This CDR3 region has 17 residues. Trimming took 1 base from V and 4 from J; bases not matched to a gene: 9. CDR3 nucleotide sequence: TGTGCCACCAGTGATTTTGGCGGGGGGGCCCCCAGAGAGACCCAGTACTTC. Amino acids: CATSDFGGGAPRETQYF.

This rearrangement joins TRBV18 to TRBJ1-1; D gene unclear. Germline lookup yields CDR1 KGHSH and CDR2 LQKENI. This CDR3 is built from 13 residues. The V end lost 4 bases, the J end lost 1 base, and 7 bases lay between the germline ends. The CDR3 here is CASSLQKNTEAFF. The DNA for the CDR3 is TGTGCCAGCTCACTACAGAAGAACACTGAAGCTTTCTTT. Complete variable domain (other parts from reference TRBV18 and TRBJ1-1): NAGVMQNPRHLVRRRGQEARLRCSPMKGHSHVYWYRQLPEEGLKFMVYLQKENIIDESGMPKERFSAEFPKEGPSILRIQQVVRGDSAAYFCASSLQKNTEAFFGQGTRLTVV.

This chain uses TRBV5-6 with TRBJ1-2; possible D gene TRBD1, 5 bases. This CDR3 comprises 11 residues. Germline CDR1 SGHDT, CDR2 YYEEEE. Trimming left V 0 bases short and J 11 bases short, with 8 bases between. CDR3 sequence: CASSLEQVYTF. The CDR3 DNA follows: TGTGCCAGCAGCTTGGAACAGGTATACACCTTC.